Below, one T cell receptor (beta chain) is given with its context. V trimming: 5 bases; J trimming: 3 bases; junction bases outside the gene matches: 13. The CDR3 is 17 residues long. Germline V gene lookup returns CDR1 LNHDA and CDR2 SQIVND (reference sequence). This sample is part of a study of blood T cell repertoires in COVID-19. Method: immunoSEQ multiplex PCR; TCRdb's copy keeps in-frame clones and lacks some. The sample includes 200,000 or so clones, approximately 83% of them seen just once. This sequence originates from a human donor with active or convalescent COVID-19. The donor label of this sample is uncertain. The sequenced material came from peripheral blood. The rearrangement joins TRBV19 to TRBJ2-5; 9 positions match TRBD1. The CDR3 DNA reads as TGTGCCAGTAGTTCCCGGACCGGGACAGGGAGGGAAGAGACCCAGTACTTC. Translated, it gives CASSSRTGTGREETQYF.